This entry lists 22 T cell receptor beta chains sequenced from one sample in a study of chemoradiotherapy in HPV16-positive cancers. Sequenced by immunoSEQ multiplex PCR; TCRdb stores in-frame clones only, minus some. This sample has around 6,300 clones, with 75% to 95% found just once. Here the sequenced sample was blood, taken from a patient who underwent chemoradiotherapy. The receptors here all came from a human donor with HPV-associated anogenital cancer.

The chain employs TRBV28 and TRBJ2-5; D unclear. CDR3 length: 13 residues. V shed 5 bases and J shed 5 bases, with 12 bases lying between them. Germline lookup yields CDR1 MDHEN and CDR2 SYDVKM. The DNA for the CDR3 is TGTGCCAGCAGTCCGTCATTGGGGGAGACCCAGTACTTC. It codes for CASSPSLGETQYF.

CDR3 bases: TGTGCCAGCAGTGTGAGGACAATGAACACTGAAGCTTTCTTT. Its protein product is CASSVRTMNTEAFF. V is TRBV2 and J is TRBJ1-1; D possibly corresponds to TRBD1 (5 bases). The CDR3 is 14 amino acids. V dropped 4 bases and J dropped 0 bases, with 9 bases sitting between them. The germline CDR1 and CDR2 sequences are SNHLY and FYNNEI.

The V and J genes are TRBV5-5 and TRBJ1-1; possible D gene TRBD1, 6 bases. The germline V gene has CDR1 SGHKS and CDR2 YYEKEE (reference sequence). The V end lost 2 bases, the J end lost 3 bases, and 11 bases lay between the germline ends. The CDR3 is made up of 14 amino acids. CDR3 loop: CASSFYRAYTEAFF. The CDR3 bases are TGTGCCAGCAGCTTTTACAGGGCGTACACTGAAGCTTTCTTT.

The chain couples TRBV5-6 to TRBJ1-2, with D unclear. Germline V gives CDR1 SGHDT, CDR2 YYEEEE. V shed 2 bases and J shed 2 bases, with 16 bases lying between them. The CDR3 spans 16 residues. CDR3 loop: CASSFNGVTTNYGYTF. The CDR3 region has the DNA TGTGCCAGCAGCTTCAATGGGGTGACTACAAACTATGGCTACACCTTC.

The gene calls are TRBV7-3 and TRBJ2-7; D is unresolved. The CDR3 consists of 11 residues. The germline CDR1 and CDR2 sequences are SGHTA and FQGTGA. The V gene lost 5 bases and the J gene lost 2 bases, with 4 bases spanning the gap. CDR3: CASSPTYEQYF. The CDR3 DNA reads TGTGCCAGCAGCCCCACCTACGAGCAGTACTTC.

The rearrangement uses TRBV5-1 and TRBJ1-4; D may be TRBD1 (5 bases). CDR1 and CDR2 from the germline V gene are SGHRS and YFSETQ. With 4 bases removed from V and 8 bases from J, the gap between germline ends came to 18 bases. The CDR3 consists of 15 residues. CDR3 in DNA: TGCGCCAGCAGCGGAGGGGTTTCGGTACAGGAAAAACTGTTTTTT. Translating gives CASSGGVSVQEKLFF.

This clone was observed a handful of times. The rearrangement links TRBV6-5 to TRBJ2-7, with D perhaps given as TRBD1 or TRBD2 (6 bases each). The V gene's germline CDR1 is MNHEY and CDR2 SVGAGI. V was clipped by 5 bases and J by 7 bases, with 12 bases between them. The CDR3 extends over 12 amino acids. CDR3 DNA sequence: TGTGCCAGCAGTGGGGGGCAGGTAGAGCAGTACTTC. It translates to CASSGGQVEQYF.

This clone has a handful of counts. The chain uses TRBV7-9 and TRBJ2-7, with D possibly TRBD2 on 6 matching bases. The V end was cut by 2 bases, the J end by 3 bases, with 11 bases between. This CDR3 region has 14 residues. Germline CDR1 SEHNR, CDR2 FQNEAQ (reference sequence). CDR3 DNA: TGTGCCAGCAGCTTATTAAAGACTAGCTACGAGCAGTACTTC. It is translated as CASSLLKTSYEQYF.

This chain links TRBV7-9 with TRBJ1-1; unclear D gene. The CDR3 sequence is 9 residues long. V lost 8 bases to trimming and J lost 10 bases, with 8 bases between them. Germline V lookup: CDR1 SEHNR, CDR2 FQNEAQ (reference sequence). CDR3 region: CASQLGAFF. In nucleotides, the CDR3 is TGTGCCAGCCAGCTTGGAGCTTTCTTT.

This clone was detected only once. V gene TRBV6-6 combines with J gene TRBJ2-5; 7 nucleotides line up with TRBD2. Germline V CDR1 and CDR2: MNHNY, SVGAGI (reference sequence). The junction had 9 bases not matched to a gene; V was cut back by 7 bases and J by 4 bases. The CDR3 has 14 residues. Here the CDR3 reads CASTPREVPETQYF. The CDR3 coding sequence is TGTGCCAGCACCCCTCGGGAGGTCCCAGAGACCCAGTACTTC.

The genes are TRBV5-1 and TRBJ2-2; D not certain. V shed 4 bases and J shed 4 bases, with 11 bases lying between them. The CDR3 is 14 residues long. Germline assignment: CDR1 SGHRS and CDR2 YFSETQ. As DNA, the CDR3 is TGCGCCAGCAGCGAGGCCCCAACCACCGGGGAGCTGTTTTTT. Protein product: CASSEAPTTGELFF.

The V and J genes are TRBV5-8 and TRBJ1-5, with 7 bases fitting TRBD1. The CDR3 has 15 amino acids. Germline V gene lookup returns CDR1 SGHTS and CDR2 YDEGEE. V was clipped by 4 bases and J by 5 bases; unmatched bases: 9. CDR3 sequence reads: CASSPTGLAYQPQHF. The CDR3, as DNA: TGTGCCAGCAGCCCGACAGGGCTCGCTTATCAGCCCCAGCATTTT. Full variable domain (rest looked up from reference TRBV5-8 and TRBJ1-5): EAGVTQSPTHLIKTRGQQATLRCSPISGHTSVYWYQQALGLGLQFLLWYDEGEERNRGNFPPRFSGRQFPNYSSELNVNALELEDSALYLCASSPTGLAYQPQHFGDGTRLSIL.

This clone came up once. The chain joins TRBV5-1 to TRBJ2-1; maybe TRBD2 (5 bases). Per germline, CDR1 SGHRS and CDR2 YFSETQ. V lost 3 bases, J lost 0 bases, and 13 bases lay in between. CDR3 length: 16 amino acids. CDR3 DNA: TGCGCCAGCAGCTCCGGAGGCACCCGCTCCTACAATGAGCAGTTCTTC. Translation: CASSSGGTRSYNEQFF.

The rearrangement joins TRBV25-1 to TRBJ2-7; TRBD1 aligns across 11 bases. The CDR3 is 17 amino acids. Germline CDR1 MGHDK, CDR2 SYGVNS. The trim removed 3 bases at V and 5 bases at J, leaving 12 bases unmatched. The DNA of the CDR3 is TGTGCCAGCAGTGAGATAGGACAGGGGGCGCGTCTGCACGAGCAGTACTTC. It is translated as CASSEIGQGARLHEQYF.

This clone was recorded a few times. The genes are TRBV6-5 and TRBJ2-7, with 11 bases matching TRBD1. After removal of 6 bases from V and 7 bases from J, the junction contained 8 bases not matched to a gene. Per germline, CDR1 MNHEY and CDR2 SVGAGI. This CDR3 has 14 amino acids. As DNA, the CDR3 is TGTGCCAGCAGGGTTGGACAGGGGGCGAGGGAGCAGTACTTC. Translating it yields CASRVGQGAREQYF.

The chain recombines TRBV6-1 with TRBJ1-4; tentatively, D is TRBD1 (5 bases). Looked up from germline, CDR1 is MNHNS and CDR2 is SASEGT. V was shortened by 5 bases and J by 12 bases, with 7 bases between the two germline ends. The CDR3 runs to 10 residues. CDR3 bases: TGTGCCAGCAGTCTAGGGGAACTGTTTTTT. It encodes CASSLGELFF.

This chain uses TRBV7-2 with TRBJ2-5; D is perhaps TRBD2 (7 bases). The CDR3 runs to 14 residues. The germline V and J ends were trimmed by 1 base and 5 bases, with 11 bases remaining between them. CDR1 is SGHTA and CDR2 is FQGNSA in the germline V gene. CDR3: CASSLGAGAETQYF. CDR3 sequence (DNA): TGTGCCAGCAGCTTAGGGGCGGGGGCCGAGACCCAGTACTTC.

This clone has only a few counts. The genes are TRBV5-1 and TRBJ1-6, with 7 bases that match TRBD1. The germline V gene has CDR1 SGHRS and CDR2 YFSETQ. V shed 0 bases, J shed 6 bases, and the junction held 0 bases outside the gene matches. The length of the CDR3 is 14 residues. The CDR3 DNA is TGCGCCAGCAGCTTGGACAGGGGTAATTCACCCCTCCACTTT. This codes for CASSLDRGNSPLHF. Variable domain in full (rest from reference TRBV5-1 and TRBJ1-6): KAGVTQTPRYLIKTRGQQVTLSCSPISGHRSVSWYQQTPGQGLQFLFEYFSETQRNKGNFPGRFSGRQFSNSRSEMNVSTLELGDSALYLCASSLDRGNSPLHFGNGTRLTVT.

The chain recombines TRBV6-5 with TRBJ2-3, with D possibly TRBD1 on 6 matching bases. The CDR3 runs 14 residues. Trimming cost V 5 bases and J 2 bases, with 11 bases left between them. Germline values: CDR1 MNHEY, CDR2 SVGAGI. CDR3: CASSTDRNTDTQYF. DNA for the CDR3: TGTGCCAGCAGTACCGACAGGAACACAGATACGCAGTATTTT.

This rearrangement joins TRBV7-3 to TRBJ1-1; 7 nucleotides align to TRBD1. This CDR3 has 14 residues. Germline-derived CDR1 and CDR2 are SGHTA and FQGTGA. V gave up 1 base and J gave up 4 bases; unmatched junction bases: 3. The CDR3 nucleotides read TGTGCCAGCAGCTTAAAGGGGGCCACCACTGAAGCTTTCTTT. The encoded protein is CASSLKGATTEAFF.

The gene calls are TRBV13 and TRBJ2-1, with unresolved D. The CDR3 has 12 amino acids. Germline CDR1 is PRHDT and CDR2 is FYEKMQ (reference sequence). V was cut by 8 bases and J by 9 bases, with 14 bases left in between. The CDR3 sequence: CASSPLGIEQFF. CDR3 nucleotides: TGTGCCAGCTCCCCCCTAGGCATTGAGCAGTTCTTC.

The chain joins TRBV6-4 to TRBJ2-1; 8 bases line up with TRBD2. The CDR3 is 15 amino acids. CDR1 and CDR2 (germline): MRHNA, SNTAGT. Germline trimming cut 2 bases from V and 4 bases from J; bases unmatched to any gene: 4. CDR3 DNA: TGTGCCAGCAGTGACCGGGGCGGGGGGTACAATGAGCAGTTCTTC. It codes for CASSDRGGGYNEQFF.